What follows is one T cell receptor (beta chain) and its context. This entry belongs to a study of cytomegalovirus exposure and HLA in healthy donors. The PCR made use of 60 Vbeta and 13 Jbeta primers. TCRdb keeps only in-frame clones here, not all; method: immunoSEQ multiplex PCR. Among about 72,000 clones listed, roughly 78% were seen once. Sequencing was carried out using PBMCs. This TCR derives from a man aged 18 to 29 in good health and CMV-seronegative.

CDR3 DNA: TGCGCCAGCAGCCAAGAATCCAGGGACTATGGCTACACCTTC. Translating it yields CASSQESRDYGYTF. The rearrangement joins TRBV4-3 to TRBJ1-2; D perhaps matches TRBD1 (5 bases). Germline CDR1 is LGHNA and CDR2 is YSLEER. The CDR3 spans 14 residues. V lost 0 bases and J lost 3, with 8 bases in between.